These 18 T cell receptor beta chains were all obtained from the same sample, sequenced in a study of HIV-infected patients and healthy controls. Alpha and beta constant-region primers primed reverse transcription of approximately 0.55 ug RNA. Using multiplexing indices, alpha and beta chain libraries were generated apart by chain-specific third strand synthesis. TCRdb reprocessed the 5' RACE reads with MiXCR, giving one entry per CDR3 protein. The sample yields approximately 25,000 distinct CDR3 sequences, 8.5% seen once. The repertoire came from unfractionated whole blood and reflected all unsorted peripheral T cells. Sequenced material: blood. These TCRs come from an adult in good health.

This chain's CDR3 is CASSRLIRDSLNEQFF. The CDR3 bases are TGTGCCAGCAGTCGACTGATTCGGGACAGCCTAAATGAGCAGTTCTTC. This chain joins TRBV6-5 and TRBJ2-1; 7 nucleotides line up with TRBD1. V gave up 5 bases and J gave up 7 bases; unmatched junction bases: 14. The CDR3 spans 16 residues. The germline V gene encodes CDR1 MNHEY and CDR2 SVGAGI.

This clonotype showed up many times. The rearrangement joins TRBV15 to TRBJ1-5; no firm D call. CDR3 length equals 14 residues. In germline, CDR1 is LNHNV, CDR2 YYDKDF (reference sequence). Trimming took off 0 bases at V and 4 bases at J, with 7 bases between the two ends. Here the CDR3 reads CATSRDFGNQPQHF. The CDR3 nucleotides read TGTGCCACCAGCAGAGATTTTGGAAATCAGCCCCAGCATTTT. The variable domain in full, completed from reference TRBV15 and TRBJ1-5, reads DAMVIQNPRYQVTQFGKPVTLSCSQTLNHNVMYWYQQKSSQAPKLLFHYYDKDFNNEADTPDNFQSRRPNTSFCFLDIRSPGLGDTAMYLCATSRDFGNQPQHFGDGTRLSIL.

The V gene is TRBV11-2, the J gene TRBJ2-3, with TRBD2 as a possible D gene (6 bases). Trimming left V 2 bases short and J 6 bases short, with 15 bases between. The CDR3 length is 15 residues. Per the germline V gene, CDR1 is SGHAT and CDR2 is FQNNGV. The CDR3 spells CASSLRAKSGDTQYF. The CDR3 DNA reads TGTGCCAGCAGCTTACGGGCAAAGAGCGGGGATACGCAGTATTTT.

This clonotype was seen repeatedly, ten times or more. This chain connects TRBV12-3 or TRBV12-4 to TRBJ1-4; 10 nucleotides line up with TRBD1. The CDR3 covers 15 residues. J was trimmed by 5 bases and V by 5 bases; bases with no gene match: 5. CDR3 amino acids: CASSETGGPNEKLFF. CDR3 in DNA: TGTGCCAGCAGTGAGACAGGGGGCCCAAATGAAAAACTGTTTTTT.

This clonotype counts as medium-sized (0.01 to 0.1%). The chain is built from TRBV29-1 and TRBJ2-3; D is perhaps TRBD1 or TRBD2 (5 bases each). The CDR3 extends over 14 amino acids. Trimming left V 4 bases short and J 2 bases short, with 13 bases between. The germline gives CDR1 SQVTM, CDR2 ANQGSEA. CDR3 loop: CSVVGAGTTDTQYF. Written as DNA, the CDR3 is TGCAGCGTTGTTGGCGCAGGGACCACAGATACGCAGTATTTT.

This clonotype was recorded many times. This chain connects TRBV5-4 to TRBJ2-3; TRBD2 aligns across 9 bases. The CDR3 runs to 15 residues. Trimming at V came to 2 bases and at J to 2 bases, leaving 3 bases not matched to a gene. From germline, CDR1 is SGHNT and CDR2 YYREEE (reference sequence). The DNA of the CDR3 is TGTGCCAGCAGCTTCCAGCGGGGGGTCACAGATACGCAGTATTTT. Translation: CASSFQRGVTDTQYF.

The V gene is TRBV19, the J gene TRBJ1-1; D uncertain. The V gene's germline CDR1 is LNHDA and CDR2 SQIVND (reference sequence). V was shortened by 7 bases and J by 4 bases, with 10 bases between the two germline ends. The CDR3 is 12 amino acids. The CDR3 here is CASKFAGTEAFF. The CDR3 DNA reads TGTGCCAGTAAGTTCGCGGGCACTGAAGCTTTCTTT.

This chain connects TRBV18 to TRBJ1-1; a possible D gene is TRBD1 (6 bases). The CDR3 is 13 amino acids. CDR1 and CDR2 (germline): KGHSH, LQKENI. Trimming cost V 9 bases and J 4 bases, with 15 bases left between them. CDR3 amino acids: CASLQGEGTEAFF. The CDR3 DNA is TGTGCCAGTCTACAGGGAGAGGGCACTGAAGCTTTCTTT.

There are many counts of this clonotype. V gene TRBV6-5 combines with J gene TRBJ1-4, with D maybe TRBD1 (6 bases). The germline V gene has CDR1 MNHEY and CDR2 SVGAGI. This CDR3 is 15 amino acids long. Trimming cost V 4 bases and J 4 bases, with 13 bases left between them. CDR3 bases: TGTGCCAGCAGTTCCCACAGGGCGAATAATGAAAAACTGTTTTTT. This sequence encodes CASSSHRANNEKLFF.

At least ten counts were recorded for this clonotype. This chain links TRBV5-4 with TRBJ2-1; D ambiguous. Trimming took 0 bases from V and 7 from J, leaving 8 bases between them. The CDR3 spans 13 residues. The germline V gene encodes CDR1 SGHNT and CDR2 YYREEE (reference sequence). In DNA, the CDR3 is TGTGCCAGCAGCTTGGTTGTGGAGAATGAGCAGTTCTTC. Protein: CASSLVVENEQFF.

This clonotype was detected ten times or more. In nucleotides, the CDR3 is TGTGCCAGCAGCTCCCCGGTCGGGGTACCAGTATTTGAAAAACTGTTTTTT. This encodes CASSSPVGVPVFEKLFF. The chain is built from TRBV7-9 and TRBJ1-4; no clear D. CDR3 length equals 17 residues. V lost 4 bases and J lost 7, with 22 bases in between. Germline CDR1 SEHNR, CDR2 FQNEAQ (reference sequence). The variable domain in full, with the rest retrieved from reference TRBV7-9 and TRBJ1-4, is DTGVSQNPRHKITKRGQNVTFRCDPISEHNRLYWYRQTLGQGPEFLTYFQNEAQLEKSRLLSDRFSAERPKGSFSTLEIQRTEQGDSAMYLCASSSPVGVPVFEKLFFGSGTQLSVL.

The V call is TRBV14, the J call TRBJ2-5; 7 bases are shared with TRBD2. V dropped 7 bases and J dropped 1; count of bases not matched to a gene: 6. The CDR3 is made up of 14 amino acids. Germline V gene sequence: CDR1 SGHDN, CDR2 FVKESK. The DNA of the CDR3 is TGTGCCAGCAATACCGGGGGGTTCCAAGAGACCCAGTACTTC. It yields the protein CASNTGGFQETQYF.

This clonotype came up many times. The V and J genes are TRBV12-3 or TRBV12-4 and TRBJ1-4; no definite D call. This CDR3 has 11 residues. The V gene lost 8 bases and the J gene lost 8 bases, with 9 bases spanning the gap. CDR3 residues: CASHYGEKLFF. For the CDR3, the DNA is TGTGCCAGCCATTACGGGGAAAAACTGTTTTTT.

This clonotype was detected ten times or more. One end of the junction varies from germline; a read error may be responsible. J is TRBJ2-2 and V is TRBV7-7, with 7 positions matching TRBD1. Per the germline V gene, CDR1 is SSHAT and CDR2 is FNYEAQ (reference sequence). This CDR3 spans 13 amino acids. In nucleotides, the CDR3 is TGTGCTAGCAGCTTAGGGACAGCCGGGGAGCTGTTTTTT. Protein: CASSLGTAGELFF. Full variable domain (missing parts from reference TRBV7-7 and TRBJ2-2): GAGVSQSPRYKVTKRGQDVTLRCDPISSHATLYWYQQALGQGPEFLTYFNYEAQPDKSGLPSDRFSAERPEGSISTLTIQRTEQRDSAMYRCASSLGTAGELFFGEGSRLTVL.

This clonotype was recorded many times. The chain has TRBV3-1 and TRBJ1-1; perhaps TRBD1 as D (6 bases). Trimming left V 2 bases short and J 0 bases short, with 13 bases between. Germline V gene lookup returns CDR1 LGHDT and CDR2 YNNKEL (reference sequence). This CDR3 is 16 amino acids long. In nucleotides, the CDR3 is TGTGCCAGCAGCCAATACGCAGGGGCAGTGAACACTGAAGCTTTCTTT. Translation: CASSQYAGAVNTEAFF.

This clonotype was detected many times. The chain recombines TRBV3-1 with TRBJ2-2; D uncertain. In germline, CDR1 is LGHDT, CDR2 YNNKEL (reference sequence). The CDR3 spans 13 residues. V shed 5 bases and J shed 7 bases, with 11 bases lying between them. CDR3 nucleotides: TGTGCCAGCAGCTACAAAGTAGGCGGGGAGCTGTTTTTT. It specifies CASSYKVGGELFF.

This clonotype was observed at least ten times. The chain employs TRBV6-2 or TRBV6-3 and TRBJ1-5, with unresolved D. The CDR3 has 14 amino acids. Trimming pared 5 bases from V and 2 bases from J, leaving 10 bases between. Germline CDR1 is MNHEY and CDR2 is SVGEGT. CDR3 region: CASSTRWGNQPQHF. CDR3 bases: TGTGCCAGCAGTACACGCTGGGGCAATCAGCCCCAGCATTTT.

This clonotype was counted ten times or more. The chain joins TRBV4-2 to TRBJ2-7, with unresolved D. The CDR3 extends over 13 amino acids. From germline, CDR1 is LGHNA and CDR2 YNFKEQ. V was clipped by 0 bases and J by 3 bases, with 6 bases between them. The CDR3 protein is CASSQDQVYEQYF. DNA of the CDR3: TGTGCCAGCAGCCAAGACCAGGTCTACGAGCAGTACTTC.